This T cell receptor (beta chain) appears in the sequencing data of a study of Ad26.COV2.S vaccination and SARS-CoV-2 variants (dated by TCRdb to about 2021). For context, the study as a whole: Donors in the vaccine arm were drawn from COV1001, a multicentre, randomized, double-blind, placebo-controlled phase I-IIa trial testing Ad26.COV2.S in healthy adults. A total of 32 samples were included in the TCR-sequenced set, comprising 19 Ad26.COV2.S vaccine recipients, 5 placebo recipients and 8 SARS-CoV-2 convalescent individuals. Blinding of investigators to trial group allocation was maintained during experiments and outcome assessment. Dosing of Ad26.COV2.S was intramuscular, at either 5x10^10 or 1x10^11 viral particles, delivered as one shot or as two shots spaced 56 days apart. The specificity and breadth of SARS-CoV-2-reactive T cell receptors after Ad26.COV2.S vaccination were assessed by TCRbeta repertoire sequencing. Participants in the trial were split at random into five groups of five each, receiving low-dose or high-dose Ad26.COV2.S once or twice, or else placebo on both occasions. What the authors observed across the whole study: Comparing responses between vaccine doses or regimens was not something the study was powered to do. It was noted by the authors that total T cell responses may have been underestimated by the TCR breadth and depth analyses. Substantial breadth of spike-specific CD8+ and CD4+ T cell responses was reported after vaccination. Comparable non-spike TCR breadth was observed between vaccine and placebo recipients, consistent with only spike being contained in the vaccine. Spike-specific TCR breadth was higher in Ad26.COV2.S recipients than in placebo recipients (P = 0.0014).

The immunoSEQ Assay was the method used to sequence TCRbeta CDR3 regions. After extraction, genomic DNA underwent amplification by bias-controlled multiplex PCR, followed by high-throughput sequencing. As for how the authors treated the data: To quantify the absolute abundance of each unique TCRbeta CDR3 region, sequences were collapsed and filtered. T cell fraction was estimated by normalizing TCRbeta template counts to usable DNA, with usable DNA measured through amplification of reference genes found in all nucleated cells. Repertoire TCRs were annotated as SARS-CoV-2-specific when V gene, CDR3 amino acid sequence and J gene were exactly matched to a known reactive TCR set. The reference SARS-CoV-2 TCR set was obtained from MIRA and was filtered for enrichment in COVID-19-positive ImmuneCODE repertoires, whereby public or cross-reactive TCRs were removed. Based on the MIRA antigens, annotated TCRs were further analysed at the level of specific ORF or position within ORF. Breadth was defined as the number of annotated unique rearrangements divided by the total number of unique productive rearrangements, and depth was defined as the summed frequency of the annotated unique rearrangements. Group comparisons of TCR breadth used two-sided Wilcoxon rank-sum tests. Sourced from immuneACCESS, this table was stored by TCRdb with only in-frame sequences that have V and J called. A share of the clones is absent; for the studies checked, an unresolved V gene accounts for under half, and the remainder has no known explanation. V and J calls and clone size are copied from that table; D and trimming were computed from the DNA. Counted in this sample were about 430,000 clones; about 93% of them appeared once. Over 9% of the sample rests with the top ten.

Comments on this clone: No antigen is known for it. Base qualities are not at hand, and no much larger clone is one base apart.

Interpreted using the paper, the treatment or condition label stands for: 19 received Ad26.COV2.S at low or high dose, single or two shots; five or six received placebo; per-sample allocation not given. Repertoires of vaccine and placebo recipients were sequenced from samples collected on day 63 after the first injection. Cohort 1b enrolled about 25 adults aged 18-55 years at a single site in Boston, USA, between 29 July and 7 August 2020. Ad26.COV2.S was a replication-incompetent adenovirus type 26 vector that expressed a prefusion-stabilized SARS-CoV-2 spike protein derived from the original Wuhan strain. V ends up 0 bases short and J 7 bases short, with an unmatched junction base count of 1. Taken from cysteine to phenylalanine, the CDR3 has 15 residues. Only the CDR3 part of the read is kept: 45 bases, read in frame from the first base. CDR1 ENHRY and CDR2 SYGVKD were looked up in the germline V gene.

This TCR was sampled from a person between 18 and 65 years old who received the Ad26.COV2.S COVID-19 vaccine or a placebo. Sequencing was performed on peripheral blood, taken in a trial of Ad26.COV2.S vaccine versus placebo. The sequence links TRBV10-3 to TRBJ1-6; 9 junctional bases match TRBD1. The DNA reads TGTGCCATCAGTGAGTCGGACAGGGGAAATTCACCCCTCCACTTT. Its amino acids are CAISESDRGNSPLHF.